The rows below give T cell receptor beta chains drawn from one sample of a study of blood T cell repertoires in COVID-19. Produced via immunoSEQ multiplex PCR; TCRdb's table is partial and in-frame only. The sample has roughly 220,000 clones; about nine tenths are singletons. Sequenced input: peripheral blood. These receptors were obtained from a man aged 25 to 40 who had recovered from COVID-19. Both conserved end residues are part of each CDR3. Fields, in order: clone size, CDR3 length, J gene, V gene, D gene, CDR3 DNA, CDR3 protein. D genes are given only for firm matches. Size values are once, few and many counts, or a class for expanded clones, and some rows have none.

size: -; length: 15; J: TRBJ1-1; V: TRBV18; D: -; DNA: TGTGCCAGCTCACCGGCTGAGGAAATCAACACTGAAGCTTTCTTT; CDR3: CASSPAEEINTEAFF
size: -; length: 18; J: TRBJ2-2; V: TRBV9; D: TRBD2; DNA: TGTGCCAGCAGCCCGCGACTAGCGGGGGGGCCTAGGGGCGGGGAGCTGTTTTTT; CDR3: CASSPRLAGGPRGGELFF
size: -; length: 18; J: TRBJ2-1; V: TRBV9; D: TRBD2; DNA: TGTGCCAGCTCCCTTCCCCTTAGCGGGGGGGCCGGGGACAATGAGCAGTTCTTC; CDR3: CASSLPLSGGAGDNEQFF
size: -; length: 12; J: TRBJ2-2; V: TRBV9; D: -; DNA: TGTGCCAGCAGCGTAGATAGCGGGGAGCTGTTTTTT; CDR3: CASSVDSGELFF
size: -; length: 17; J: TRBJ2-1; V: TRBV19; D: TRBD2; DNA: TGTGCCAGTAGTATACTACAGCTAGCGGGGGGGCCTCATGAGCAGTTCTTC; CDR3: CASSILQLAGGPHEQFF
size: -; length: 13; J: TRBJ1-2; V: TRBV18; D: -; DNA: TGTGCCAGCTCACCAGTAGGGGAGGGAGGCTACACCTTC; CDR3: CASSPVGEGGYTF
size: -; length: 15; J: TRBJ1-6; V: TRBV6-5; D: -; DNA: TGTGCCAGCAGTTACGTAACCACGGGGAAATCACCCCTCCACTTT; CDR3: CASSYVTTGKSPLHF
size: -; length: 14; J: TRBJ1-5; V: TRBV7-8; D: -; DNA: TGTGCCAGCAGCTTAGACAGGTACAATCAGCCCCAGCATTTT; CDR3: CASSLDRYNQPQHF
size: -; length: 15; J: TRBJ2-1; V: TRBV9; D: -; DNA: TGTGCCAGCAGCGTAGGTTGGGGACATCCCAATGAGCAGTTCTTC; CDR3: CASSVGWGHPNEQFF
size: few; length: 15; J: TRBJ2-1; V: TRBV7-9; D: -; DNA: TGTGCCAGCAGCTTAGAAGGTGACTTCGACAATGAGCAGTTCTTC; CDR3: CASSLEGDFDNEQFF
size: few; length: 14; J: TRBJ2-7; V: TRBV10-1; D: TRBD1; DNA: TGCGCCAGCAGTGATCCGGACAGGCTCTACGAGCAGTACTTC; CDR3: CASSDPDRLYEQYF
size: -; length: 17; J: TRBJ1-5; V: TRBV1; D: -; DNA: TGCACCAGCAGCCAAGAAGTGGGGCGAACAGAGGATCAGCCCCAGCATTTT; CDR3: CTSSQEVGRTEDQPQHF
size: -; length: 16; J: TRBJ1-5; V: TRBV4-3; D: TRBD1; DNA: TGCGCCAGCAGCCAAGGGACAGGGAGAGGCAATCAGCCCCAGCATTTT; CDR3: CASSQGTGRGNQPQHF
size: once; length: 14; J: TRBJ1-1; V: TRBV5-1; D: -; DNA: TGCGCCAGCAGCTCGACAGGTTTGAACACTGAAGCTTTCTTT; CDR3: CASSSTGLNTEAFF
size: -; length: 15; J: TRBJ2-7; V: TRBV6-4; D: TRBD1; DNA: TGTGCCAGCAGTGGAGGAAGACAGGGCTGCTACGAGCAGTACTTC; CDR3: CASSGGRQGCYEQYF